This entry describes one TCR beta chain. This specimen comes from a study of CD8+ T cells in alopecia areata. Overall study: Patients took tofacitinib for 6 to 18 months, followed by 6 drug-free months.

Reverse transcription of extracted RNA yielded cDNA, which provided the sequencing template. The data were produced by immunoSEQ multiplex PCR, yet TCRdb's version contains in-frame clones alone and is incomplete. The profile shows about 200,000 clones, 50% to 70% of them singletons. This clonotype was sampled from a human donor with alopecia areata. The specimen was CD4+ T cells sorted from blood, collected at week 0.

The CDR3 DNA sequence: TGTGCCTGGAGTGTAACTAGCGGGGGGATCGATGAGCAGTTCTTC. Translated: CAWSVTSGGIDEQFF. V and J are TRBV30 and TRBJ2-1, with TRBD2 identical over 12 bases. Germline V CDR1 and CDR2: GTSNPN, SVGIG (reference sequence). The CDR3 has 15 amino acids. With V trimmed by 0 bases and J by 8 bases, 5 bases remained unmatched.